This TCR beta chain was recovered during a study of CD8 T cells in ankylosing spondylitis. Germline-derived CDR1 and CDR2 are KGHDR and SFDVKD. V shed 12 bases, J shed 3 bases, and the junction held 9 bases outside the gene matches. The CDR3 has 14 amino acids. Study-level points and caveats: Characteristic, it appeared, of ankylosing spondylitis blood was a TCR beta motif of eight or nine highly homologous variants. Disease-linked clones were reportedly significantly enriched in matched ankylosing spondylitis synovial fluid. Clones linked with disease were CD8+ and fairly uncommon in the peripheral blood.

TCRdb redid the calling of the 5' RACE reads with MiXCR, one entry per CDR3 protein. Of roughly 90,000 distinct CDR3 sequences listed, just under 9% are singletons. This clonotype has a handful of counts. The antigen is not known. The rearrangement uses TRBV24-1 and TRBJ2-2; TRBD1 aligns across 7 bases. This TCR was recovered from a male donor with ankylosing spondylitis. Sample: blood, either unsorted or a sorted T cell fraction (not recorded which). The CDR3 loop is CAVARTGDTGELFF. Written as DNA, the CDR3 is TGTGCCGTCGCACGGACAGGCGACACCGGGGAGCTGTTTTTT.